These 27 T cell receptor beta chains were sequenced from one sample in a study of cytotoxic CD8 clonotypes in ibrutinib-treated CLL. Using immunoSEQ multiplex PCR, the repertoire was profiled, and TCRdb retains in-frame clones only, with some absent. The table has roughly 130,000 clones, around 93% seen once; the top ten hold 10% to 11%. The sequenced sample was PBMCs, obtained after 12 months of ibrutinib treatment. These TCRs come from a human donor with chronic lymphocytic leukemia.

The chain couples TRBV27 to TRBJ2-2; weak D call: TRBD1 (6 bases). Germline lookup yields CDR1 MNHEY and CDR2 SMNVEV (reference sequence). There are 16 residues in the CDR3. V was clipped by 6 bases and J by 5 bases, with 19 bases between them. The CDR3 sequence: CASSASNPQGTGELFF. CDR3 nucleotide sequence: TGTGCCAGCAGCGCTAGCAATCCCCAGGGGACCGGGGAGCTGTTTTTT.

Comments on this clone: Distinct nucleotide sequences in the sample also encode this CDR3. The chain recombines TRBV5-1 with TRBJ2-5; TRBD2 is a possible D gene (6 bases). Trimming pared 4 bases from V and 1 base from J, leaving 8 bases between. CDR3 length: 13 residues. Germline V gene lookup returns CDR1 SGHRS and CDR2 YFSETQ. This chain's CDR3 is CASSLGGQETQYF. The DNA for the CDR3 is TGCGCCAGCAGCCTGGGGGGCCAAGAGACCCAGTACTTC.

This clone has a handful of counts. The V gene is TRBV4-1, the J gene TRBJ1-5, with D possibly matching TRBD1 (5 bases). The CDR3 is 16 residues long. With 0 bases removed from V and 5 bases from J, the gap between germline ends came to 14 bases. Per germline, CDR1 MGHRA and CDR2 YSYEKL. Here the CDR3 reads CASSQDGGSVYQPQHF. The DNA of the CDR3 is TGCGCCAGCAGCCAAGATGGGGGGTCGGTGTATCAGCCCCAGCATTTT.

This chain connects TRBV4-2 to TRBJ2-5; D not resolved. Trimming shortened V by 0 bases and J by 2 bases, and 10 bases separated the two germline ends. CDR3 length: 15 residues. Germline loops: CDR1 LGHNA, CDR2 YNFKEQ. The DNA of the CDR3 is TGTGCCAGCAGCCAAGATCCGGGTCCTCAAGAGACCCAGTACTTC. Amino acids: CASSQDPGPQETQYF.

The rearrangement uses TRBV19 and TRBJ2-7, with 7 bases aligning to TRBD2. Germline CDR1 LNHDA, CDR2 SQIVND (reference sequence). The CDR3 has 15 amino acids. After removal of 3 bases from V and 3 bases from J, the junction contained 8 bases not matched to a gene. CDR3: CASSMSAGEGYEQYF. CDR3 nucleotide sequence: TGTGCCAGTAGTATGTCGGCGGGGGAGGGCTACGAGCAGTACTTC.

The rearrangement uses TRBV27 and TRBJ2-2; TRBD2 agrees at 10 bases. The germline CDR1 and CDR2 sequences are MNHEY and SMNVEV (reference sequence). With V trimmed by 1 base and J by 6 bases, 11 bases remained unmatched. There are 18 residues in the CDR3. The CDR3 DNA is TGTGCCAGCAGTTTATTGGGTTTGGGTAGCGGGAGGCCCGGGGAGCTGTTTTTT. It is translated as CASSLLGLGSGRPGELFF.

This chain links TRBV10-1 with TRBJ2-3, with a weak D call TRBD1 (6 bases). This CDR3 is built from 12 residues. Between the trimmed V and J ends, which lost 10 bases and 5 bases, there was a span of 13 bases. In germline, CDR1 is WNHNN, CDR2 SYGVQD (reference sequence). CDR3 loop: CAKTVRGDTQYF. The CDR3 DNA reads as TGCGCCAAAACGGTCAGGGGAGATACGCAGTATTTT.

This sequence joins TRBV11-2 and TRBJ2-2, with D possibly TRBD2 on 6 matching bases. The V end was cut by 2 bases, the J end by 10 bases, with 8 bases between. This CDR3 is 12 amino acids long. Per germline, CDR1 SGHAT and CDR2 FQNNGV. The CDR3 spells CASSLREVELFF. The CDR3 DNA reads as TGTGCCAGCAGCTTAAGGGAGGTGGAGCTGTTTTTT.

The rearrangement joins TRBV7-2 to TRBJ2-3; D possibly corresponds to TRBD2 (6 bases). V was pared by 3 bases and J by 0 bases, with 10 bases between. This CDR3 contains 15 residues. Looked up from germline, CDR1 is SGHTA and CDR2 is FQGNSA. In nucleotides, the CDR3 is TGTGCCAGCAGCTTGGATCGGGAGAGCACAGATACGCAGTATTTT. Its protein product is CASSLDRESTDTQYF.

The J gene is TRBJ2-7, the V gene TRBV11-2; TRBD1 agrees at 8 bases. J gave up 6 bases and V 5 bases, and 9 bases lay outside the gene matches. The CDR3 spans 14 residues. Looked up from germline, CDR1 is SGHAT and CDR2 is FQNNGV. The DNA for the CDR3 is TGTGCCAGCAGCCCCCGGACAGGGCAGGTCGAGCAGTACTTC. Amino acids: CASSPRTGQVEQYF.

CDR3 amino acids: CASSLPTGAYEQYF. The CDR3 DNA reads TGTGCCAGCAGTTTACCTACAGGGGCCTACGAGCAGTACTTC. V gene TRBV28 combines with J gene TRBJ2-7; 7 nucleotides align to TRBD1. With 2 bases clipped from V and 2 bases from J, the junction kept 3 bases outside the gene matches. The germline V gene has CDR1 MDHEN and CDR2 SYDVKM. The CDR3 is made up of 14 amino acids.

V gene TRBV9 combines with J gene TRBJ2-7; 13 nucleotides agree with TRBD2. V lost 4 bases, J lost 3 bases, and 7 bases stayed unmatched. CDR1 SGDLS and CDR2 YYNGEE come from the germline V gene. The CDR3 is 16 residues long. The CDR3 sequence: CASSKGLAGINYEQYF. CDR3 coding DNA: TGTGCCAGCAGCAAGGGACTAGCGGGGATAAACTACGAGCAGTACTTC.

This chain joins TRBV9 and TRBJ2-7; possible D gene TRBD2, 6 bases. V dropped 3 bases and J dropped 0 bases, with 10 bases sitting between them. CDR1 is SGDLS and CDR2 is YYNGEE in the germline V gene. The CDR3 totals 14 residues. The CDR3 DNA is TGTGCCAGCAGCGCTGACGGGAGCTCCTACGAGCAGTACTTC. This gives the protein CASSADGSSYEQYF.

This clone was observed a handful of times. The rearrangement links TRBV2 to TRBJ2-1; TRBD1 agrees at 8 bases. The V gene end was trimmed by 0 bases and the J gene end by 7 bases; junction bases not matched to a gene: 5. CDR3 length equals 15 residues. Germline assignment: CDR1 SNHLY and CDR2 FYNNEI. DNA of the CDR3: TGTGCCAGCAGTGAAGCGATGGACAGGGCTAATGAGCAGTTCTTC. Translated: CASSEAMDRANEQFF.

This chain links TRBV30 with TRBJ2-7, with D tentatively TRBD2 (6 bases). Germline lookup yields CDR1 GTSNPN and CDR2 SVGIG (reference sequence). Trimming stripped 2 bases from V and 5 bases from J, with 10 bases between. This CDR3 is built from 12 residues. CDR3 region: CAWSPWGDEQYF. CDR3 DNA sequence: TGTGCCTGGAGTCCTTGGGGGGACGAGCAGTACTTC.

This chain uses TRBV7-2 with TRBJ2-2, with TRBD2 identical over 12 bases. Trimming cost V 5 bases and J 7 bases; bases outside gene matches: 5. The CDR3 totals 15 residues. CDR1 is SGHTA, CDR2 FQGNSA, per germline. The DNA for the CDR3 is TGTGCCAGCAGCATACTAGCGGGAGGTGGCGGGGAGCTGTTTTTT. This translates into CASSILAGGGGELFF. Combining the CDR3 with reference TRBV7-2 and TRBJ2-2 gives the whole variable domain GAGVSQSPSNKVTEKGKDVELRCDPISGHTALYWYRQSLGQGLEFLIYFQGNSAPDKSGLPSDRFSAERTGGSVSTLTIQRTQQEDSAVYLCASSILAGGGGELFFGEGSRLTVL.

The chain couples TRBV18 to TRBJ2-2, with D maybe TRBD1 (5 bases). V was trimmed by 0 bases and J by 3 bases, leaving 5 bases between them. Germline V gene lookup returns CDR1 KGHSH and CDR2 LQKENI. The CDR3 loop spans 14 amino acids. Here the CDR3 reads CASSPPRDTGELFF. The CDR3, as DNA: TGTGCCAGCTCACCACCCAGGGACACCGGGGAGCTGTTTTTT.

J is TRBJ1-5 and V is TRBV6-5; the D gene is possibly TRBD1 (5 bases). The CDR3 is 15 amino acids. Trimming cost V 2 bases and J 6 bases, with 14 bases left between them. Germline-derived CDR1 and CDR2 are MNHEY and SVGAGI. For the CDR3, the DNA is TGTGCCAGCAGTTACGGCAGGCCGGGGGGTCAGCCCCAGCATTTT. The encoded protein is CASSYGRPGGQPQHF.

This sequence joins TRBV5-4 and TRBJ1-4, with a weak D call TRBD1 (6 bases). Germline V CDR1 and CDR2: SGHNT, YYREEE (reference sequence). V lost 3 bases, J lost 4 bases, and 16 bases lay in between. This CDR3 region has 16 residues. Here the CDR3 DNA reads TGTGCCAGCAGCTCCGGAGGGGGACTTAATAATGAAAAACTGTTTTTT. It encodes CASSSGGGLNNEKLFF.

A single count supports this clone. The chain combines TRBV7-9 with TRBJ2-3; 7 bases line up with TRBD1. Trimming removed 5 bases from V and 4 bases from J; junction bases left unmatched: 9. CDR1 is SEHNR and CDR2 is FQNEAQ in the germline V gene (reference sequence). The CDR3 runs 15 residues. CDR3 amino acids: CASSRDRLPADTQYF. CDR3 nucleotides: TGTGCCAGCAGCCGGGACAGATTGCCGGCAGATACGCAGTATTTT.

V usage is TRBV29-1 and J usage is TRBJ1-2, with 8 bases that match TRBD1. The J segment lost 6 bases and the V segment lost 6 bases, leaving 3 bases of the junction unmatched. Germline lookup yields CDR1 SQVTM and CDR2 ANQGSEA. There are 11 residues in the CDR3. The CDR3 here is CSVGQGNGYTF. The CDR3 DNA reads as TGCAGCGTCGGACAGGGAAATGGCTACACCTTC.

The genes are TRBV29-1 and TRBJ2-3; D assignment may be TRBD1 or TRBD2 (6 bases each). This CDR3 is built from 14 residues. Trimming removed 5 bases at V and 0 bases at J, with 12 bases between. The germline V gene has CDR1 SQVTM and CDR2 ANQGSEA. CDR3 DNA: TGCAGCGTTTGGCAGGGGACTAGCACAGATACGCAGTATTTT. It translates to CSVWQGTSTDTQYF.

For the CDR3, the DNA is TGTGCCTGGGGACAGTCCTACGAGCAGTACTTC. As protein: CAWGQSYEQYF. The chain has TRBV30 and TRBJ2-5; tentative D call: TRBD1 (6 bases). The end of the DNA fits TRBJ2-7 better, so the J call may be wrong. Germline CDR1 and CDR2: GTSNPN and SVGIG (reference sequence). The CDR3 is made up of 11 amino acids.

For the CDR3, the DNA is TGTGCCAGCAGTGCGACCGGGACAGGTGATGAAGCTTTCTTT. This sequence encodes CASSATGTGDEAFF. The chain joins TRBV28 to TRBJ1-1, with 8 bases matching TRBD1. This CDR3 contains 14 residues. Germline V lookup: CDR1 MDHEN, CDR2 SYDVKM. Trimming cost V 5 bases and J 7 bases; bases outside gene matches: 9.

In DNA, the CDR3 is TGTGCCAGCAGTTGGGGGACAGGCACAGATACGCAGTATTTT. Encoded protein: CASSWGTGTDTQYF. The chain combines TRBV6-5 with TRBJ2-3; the match to TRBD1 covers 7 bases. Germline V lookup: CDR1 MNHEY, CDR2 SVGAGI. With 4 bases clipped from V and 1 base from J, the junction kept 2 bases outside the gene matches. This CDR3 contains 14 residues.

J is TRBJ2-3 and V is TRBV20-1; no clear D. V gave up 3 bases and J gave up 4 bases, with 5 bases separating them. Germline V gene data show CDR1 as DFQATT and CDR2 as SNEGSKA (reference sequence). This CDR3 has 11 amino acids. The CDR3 sequence is CSASFADTQYF. CDR3 bases: TGCAGTGCTAGTTTTGCAGATACGCAGTATTTT.

The V gene is TRBV5-6, the J gene TRBJ2-1; possibly TRBD2 for D (5 bases). In germline, CDR1 is SGHDT, CDR2 YYEEEE. The CDR3 totals 13 residues. Trimming pared 0 bases from V and 5 bases from J, leaving 6 bases between. CDR3 sequence: CASSLAGDNEQFF. In nucleotides, the CDR3 is TGTGCCAGCAGCTTGGCCGGGGACAATGAGCAGTTCTTC.